These 16 T cell receptor beta chains originate from one sample sequenced in a study of long-term antiretroviral therapy in people with HIV. Samples were assayed with immunoSEQ v3.0 at survey level. The data were produced by immunoSEQ multiplex PCR, yet TCRdb's version contains in-frame clones alone and is incomplete. The table has tens of thousands of clones, 93% seen once. The sample in question was unsorted PBMCs, obtained 7.6 years after starting antiretroviral therapy. The receptors originated from a woman aged 40 to 50 with HIV.

The rearrangement links TRBV7-2 to TRBJ1-5; D gene unclear. The germline gives CDR1 SGHTA, CDR2 FQGNSA. Deletions cut 2 bases from V and 5 bases from J, with 7 bases between. The CDR3 runs 13 residues. CDR3 sequence reads: CASSLSRDQPQHF. The CDR3 coding sequence is TGTGCCAGCAGCTTAAGTAGGGATCAGCCCCAGCATTTT.

The CDR3, as DNA: TGCGCCAGCAGCTACTCGGGACAGTACTACAATGAGCAGTTCTTC. Translating it yields CASSYSGQYYNEQFF. V is TRBV5-1 and J is TRBJ2-1, with 7 bases that match TRBD1. After removal of 3 bases from V and 3 bases from J, the junction contained 6 bases not matched to a gene. The V gene's germline CDR1 is SGHRS and CDR2 YFSETQ. The CDR3 is 15 amino acids.

CDR3: CASSWGQGYGYTF. Written as DNA, the CDR3 is TGTGCCAGTAGTTGGGGACAGGGCTATGGCTACACCTTC. V and J are TRBV19 and TRBJ1-2; 9 bases are a match to TRBD1. The CDR3 extends over 13 amino acids. The V gene's germline CDR1 is LNHDA and CDR2 SQIVND (reference sequence). V lost 5 bases to trimming and J lost 4 bases; unmatched junction nucleotides: 2. The whole variable domain, filled in from reference TRBV19 and TRBJ1-2, reads DGGITQSPKYLFRKEGQNVTLSCEQNLNHDAMYWYRQDPGQGLRLIYYSQIVNDFQKGDIAEGYSVSREKKESFPLTVTSAQKNPTAFYLCASSWGQGYGYTFGSGTRLTVV.

The chain recombines TRBV18 with TRBJ1-2; 8 nucleotides agree with TRBD1. The germline gives CDR1 KGHSH, CDR2 LQKENI. CDR3 length equals 15 residues. With V trimmed by 4 bases and J by 4 bases, 8 bases remained unmatched. CDR3 nucleotide sequence: TGTGCCAGCTCACGGCCCGACAGGGGATCCTATGGCTACACCTTC. This gives the protein CASSRPDRGSYGYTF.

This clone was recorded only once. The J gene is TRBJ2-3, the V gene TRBV5-1; D call uncertain. Trimming pared 1 base from V and 0 bases from J, leaving 12 bases between. Germline CDR1 is SGHRS and CDR2 is YFSETQ. This CDR3 contains 16 residues. As DNA, the CDR3 is TGCGCCAGCAGCTTGCAGGTTATGACTAGCACAGATACGCAGTATTTT. Amino acids: CASSLQVMTSTDTQYF.

The chain uses TRBV11-3 and TRBJ2-3; a weak D match, TRBD2 (7 bases). CDR3 length equals 16 residues. V lost 2 bases and J lost 0, with 12 bases in between. CDR1 and CDR2 (germline): SGHNT, YENEEA. The CDR3 DNA is TGTGCCAGCAGCTTACTCGCGGGGGCTAGCACAGATACGCAGTATTTT. Translation gives CASSLLAGASTDTQYF.

The chain uses TRBV6-1 and TRBJ2-7, with 8 bases lining up with TRBD1. This CDR3 contains 15 residues. V lost 6 bases and J lost 2; bases outside the gene matches: 9. CDR1 is MNHNS and CDR2 is SASEGT in the germline V gene. The CDR3 DNA is TGTGCCAGCAGGCCCGGGGTACAGGGGGCCTACGAGCAGTACTTC. Translation: CASRPGVQGAYEQYF.

This chain connects TRBV9 to TRBJ1-2, with TRBD1 identical over 9 bases. Germline CDR1 reads SGDLS; CDR2 reads YYNGEE. The V segment lost 4 bases and the J segment 2 bases; nucleotides outside the gene matches: 6. The CDR3 extends over 15 amino acids. CDR3 coding DNA: TGTGCCAGCAGCCCGACCGGGACAGGGAACTATGGCTACACCTTC. Its protein is CASSPTGTGNYGYTF.

The V call is TRBV19, the J call TRBJ2-5, with unresolved D. The germline V gene encodes CDR1 LNHDA and CDR2 SQIVND (reference sequence). Trimming shortened V by 7 bases and J by 5 bases, and 14 bases separated the two germline ends. The CDR3 sequence is 13 residues long. CDR3: CASTNPPEETQYF. Written as DNA, the CDR3 is TGTGCCAGTACCAACCCCCCCGAGGAGACCCAGTACTTC.

J is TRBJ1-1 and V is TRBV11-2; TRBD1 matches at 9 bases. Germline V gene sequence: CDR1 SGHAT, CDR2 FQNNGV. V trimming: 2 bases; J trimming: 0 bases; junction bases outside the gene matches: 10. The CDR3 is 18 residues long. This CDR3 is CASSLNFPGQGLNTEAFF. Here the CDR3 DNA reads TGTGCCAGCAGCTTAAACTTCCCGGGACAGGGATTGAACACTGAAGCTTTCTTT. The full variable domain, in which reference TRBV11-2 and TRBJ1-1 provide the parts outside the CDR3, is EAGVAQSPRYKIIEKRQSVAFWCNPISGHATLYWYQQILGQGPKLLIQFQNNGVVDDSQLPKDRFSAERLKGVDSTLKIQPAKLEDSAVYLCASSLNFPGQGLNTEAFFGQGTRLTVV.

This chain connects TRBV19 to TRBJ2-7, with 7 nucleotides matching TRBD2. The CDR3 contains 14 residues. Germline V lookup: CDR1 LNHDA, CDR2 SQIVND (reference sequence). Losses at the gene ends were 5 bases for V and 1 base for J; bases not matched to a gene: 5. The CDR3 nucleotides are TGTGCCAGTAGTTCGGGGAGGGCGTCCTACGAGCAGTACTTC. It encodes CASSSGRASYEQYF. Full variable domain (outside the CDR3, taken from reference TRBV19 and TRBJ2-7): DGGITQSPKYLFRKEGQNVTLSCEQNLNHDAMYWYRQDPGQGLRLIYYSQIVNDFQKGDIAEGYSVSREKKESFPLTVTSAQKNPTAFYLCASSSGRASYEQYFGPGTRLTVT.

The V gene is TRBV4-3, the J gene TRBJ2-1, with TRBD2 matching over 16 bases. There are 15 residues in the CDR3. V gave up 1 base and J gave up 16 bases; unmatched junction bases: 7. Germline lookup yields CDR1 LGHNA and CDR2 YSLEER. The CDR3 DNA reads as TGCGCCAGCAGCCAAGCCGGGACTAGCGGGGGGGCCGCATTCTTC. Amino acid sequence: CASSQAGTSGGAAFF.

This clone was seen once. This chain uses TRBV1 with TRBJ1-5. TRBV1 is annotated as a pseudogene. The CDR3 has 17 amino acids. CDR3 sequence reads: CTSSRLIGGLSNQPQHF. The DNA for the CDR3 is TGCACCAGCAGCCGCTTAATAGGGGGGCTGAGCAATCAGCCCCAGCATTTT.

The chain combines TRBV19 with TRBJ1-1, with D maybe TRBD1 (6 bases). V dropped 10 bases and J dropped 3 bases, with 15 bases sitting between them. CDR1 and CDR2 (germline): LNHDA, SQIVND (reference sequence). The CDR3 covers 13 residues. Here the CDR3 reads CATGQNLYTEAFF. The CDR3 coding sequence is TGTGCCACCGGACAGAACCTATACACTGAAGCTTTCTTT.

This clone was counted a few times. The J gene is TRBJ1-1, the V gene TRBV5-5; a possible D gene is TRBD1 (5 bases). The V gene lost 5 bases and the J gene lost 1 base, with 15 bases spanning the gap. Germline V gene sequence: CDR1 SGHKS, CDR2 YYEKEE (reference sequence). The CDR3 is 15 amino acids. CDR3 nucleotides: TGTGCCAGCAGTTTCCTTTCCCAGGGGAACACTGAAGCTTTCTTT. It encodes CASSFLSQGNTEAFF.

V usage is TRBV5-6 and J usage is TRBJ1-5, with TRBD1 identical over 10 bases. The CDR3 length is 15 residues. J gave up 5 bases and V 4 bases, and 6 bases lay outside the gene matches. Germline CDR1 SGHDT, CDR2 YYEEEE. CDR3 region: CASSITDRGYQPQHF. The DNA for the CDR3 is TGTGCCAGCAGCATTACGGACAGGGGGTATCAGCCCCAGCATTTT. Together with reference TRBV5-6 and TRBJ1-5, the CDR3 gives the full variable domain: DAGVTQSPTHLIKTRGQQVTLRCSPKSGHDTVSWYQQALGQGPQFIFQYYEEEERQRGNFPDRFSGHQFPNYSSELNVNALLLGDSALYLCASSITDRGYQPQHFGDGTRLSIL.